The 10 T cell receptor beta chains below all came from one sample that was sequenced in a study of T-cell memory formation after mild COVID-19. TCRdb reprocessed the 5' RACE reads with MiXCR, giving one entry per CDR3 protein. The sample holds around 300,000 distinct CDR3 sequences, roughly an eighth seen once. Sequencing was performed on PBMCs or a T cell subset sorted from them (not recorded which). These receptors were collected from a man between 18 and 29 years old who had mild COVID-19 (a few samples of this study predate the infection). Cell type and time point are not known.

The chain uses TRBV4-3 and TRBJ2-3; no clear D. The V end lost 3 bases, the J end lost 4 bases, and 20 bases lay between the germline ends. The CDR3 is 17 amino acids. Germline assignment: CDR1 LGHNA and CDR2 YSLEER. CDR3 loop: CASSQGIQGGIPDTQYF. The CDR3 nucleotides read TGCGCCAGCAGCCAGGGGATCCAAGGCGGAATCCCAGATACGCAGTATTTT.

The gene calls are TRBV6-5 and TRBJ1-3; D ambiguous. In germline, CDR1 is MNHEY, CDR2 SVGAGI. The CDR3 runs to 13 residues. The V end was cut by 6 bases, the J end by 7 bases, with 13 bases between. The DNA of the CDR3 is TGTGCCAGCAGCAGGACGCCGGGGAACACCATATATTTT. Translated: CASSRTPGNTIYF.

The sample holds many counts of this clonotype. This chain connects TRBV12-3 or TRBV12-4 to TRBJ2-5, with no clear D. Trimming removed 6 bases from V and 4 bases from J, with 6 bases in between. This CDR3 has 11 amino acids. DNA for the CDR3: TGTGCCAGCAGCTTAAGAGAGACCCAGTACTTC. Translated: CASSLRETQYF.

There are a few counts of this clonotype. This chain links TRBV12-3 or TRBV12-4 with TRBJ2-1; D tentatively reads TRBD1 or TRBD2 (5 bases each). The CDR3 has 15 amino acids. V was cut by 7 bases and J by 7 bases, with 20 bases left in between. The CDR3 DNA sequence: TGTGCCAGCACCCCCAGGGCCGGACTGTTGAATGAGCAGTTCTTC. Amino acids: CASTPRAGLLNEQFF.

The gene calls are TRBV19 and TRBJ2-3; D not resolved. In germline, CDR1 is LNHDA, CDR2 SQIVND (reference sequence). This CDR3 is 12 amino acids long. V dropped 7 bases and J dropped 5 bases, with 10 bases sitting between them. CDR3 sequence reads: CASNVNGDTQYF. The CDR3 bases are TGTGCCAGTAATGTGAATGGAGATACGCAGTATTTT. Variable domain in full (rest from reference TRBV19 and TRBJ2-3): DGGITQSPKYLFRKEGQNVTLSCEQNLNHDAMYWYRQDPGQGLRLIYYSQIVNDFQKGDIAEGYSVSREKKESFPLTVTSAQKNPTAFYLCASNVNGDTQYFGPGTRLTVL.

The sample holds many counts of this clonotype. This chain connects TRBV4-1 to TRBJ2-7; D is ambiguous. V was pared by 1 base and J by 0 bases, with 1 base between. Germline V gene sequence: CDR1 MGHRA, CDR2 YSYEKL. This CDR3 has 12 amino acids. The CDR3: CASSQVSYEQYF. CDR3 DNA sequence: TGCGCCAGCAGCCAAGTCTCCTACGAGCAGTACTTC.

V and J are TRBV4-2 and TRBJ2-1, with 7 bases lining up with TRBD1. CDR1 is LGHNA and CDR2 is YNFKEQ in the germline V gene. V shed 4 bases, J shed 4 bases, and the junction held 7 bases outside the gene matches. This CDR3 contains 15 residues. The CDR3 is CASSPRQGIYNEQFF. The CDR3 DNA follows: TGTGCCAGCAGCCCCAGACAGGGAATTTACAATGAGCAGTTCTTC.

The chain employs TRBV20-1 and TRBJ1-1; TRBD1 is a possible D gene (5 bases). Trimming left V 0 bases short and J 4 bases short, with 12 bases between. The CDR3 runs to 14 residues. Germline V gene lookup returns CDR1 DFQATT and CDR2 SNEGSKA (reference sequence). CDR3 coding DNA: TGCAGTGCTAGAGATTTGGGGGGGTTCACTGAAGCTTTCTTT. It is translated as CSARDLGGFTEAFF.

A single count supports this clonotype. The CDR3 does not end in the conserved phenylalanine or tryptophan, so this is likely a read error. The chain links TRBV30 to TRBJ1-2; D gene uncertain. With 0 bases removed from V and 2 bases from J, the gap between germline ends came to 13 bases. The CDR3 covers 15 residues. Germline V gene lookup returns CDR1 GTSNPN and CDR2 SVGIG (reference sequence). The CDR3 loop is CAWSVFGVPNYGYTL. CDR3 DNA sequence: TGTGCCTGGAGTGTCTTCGGGGTACCGAACTATGGCTACACCTTA.

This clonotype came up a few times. The CDR3 region is CASSPTPGDYGYTF. The DNA of the CDR3 is TGTGCCAGCAGCCCCACCCCAGGGGACTATGGCTACACCTTC. The rearrangement joins TRBV7-2 to TRBJ1-2; D may be TRBD1 (6 bases). This CDR3 comprises 14 residues. V lost 5 bases and J 3 bases, leaving 13 bases between the germline ends. CDR1 SGHTA and CDR2 FQGNSA come from the germline V gene. Based on the CDR3 plus reference TRBV7-2 and TRBJ1-2, the full variable domain is GAGVSQSPSNKVTEKGKDVELRCDPISGHTALYWYRQSLGQGLEFLIYFQGNSAPDKSGLPSDRFSAERTGGSVSTLTIQRTQQEDSAVYLCASSPTPGDYGYTFGSGTRLTVV.